Detailed here is one TCR beta chain. Antigen: not known. The Oncomine TCR Beta short-read assay generated sequence data from the DNA of cultured CD4+ T cells. TCRdb processed the PCR reads anew with MiXCR; each CDR3 protein has one entry. The repertoire holds fewer than 20,000 distinct CDR3 sequences, approximately 49% seen once, with 6.5% in the top ten. Treatment here: roughly nine-day PBMC culture with coronavirus spike peptide pools or control peptides (ViraFEST assay). These data belong to a study of vaccination and CD4 T cells after COVID-19. Looking at the study overall: Convalescent individuals exhibited SARS-CoV-2 positivity on nasal swab PCR, with fewer than ten mild and one severe presentation. Across the group, participants received two doses of either BNT162b2 or mRNA-1273 vaccine.

The germline CDR1 and CDR2 sequences are LNHDA and SQIVND (reference sequence). This CDR3 spans 13 amino acids. V lost 6 bases, J lost 0 bases, and 8 bases lay in between. The TCR sequence derives from a human donor who had recovered from COVID-19. The rearrangement joins TRBV19 to TRBJ1-1; D not resolved. Sequenced material: CD4+ T cells from blood, cultured in vitro. CDR3 region: CASRVEMNTEAFF. In DNA, the CDR3 is TGTGCCAGTAGGGTCGAGATGAACACTGAAGCTTTCTTT.